The source of this T cell receptor (beta chain) is a study of OX40 agonist ivuxolimab in advanced cancers. Study in general: Patients received ivuxolimab, an agonistic anti-OX40 (CD134) antibody. Patients with prior anti-PD-1, anti-PD-L1 or anti-CTLA-4 therapy were eligible; 35% to 45% had some. Study results and limitations: CD8+ T cells averaged more expanded clones than CD4+.

Produced via immunoSEQ multiplex PCR; TCRdb's table is partial and in-frame only. The repertoire consists of tens of thousands of clones, with around nine tenths occurring once and the leading ten covering around 0.45%. Note on this clone: Its antigen remains unidentified.

The clonotype was recovered from an adult with an advanced solid tumor such as melanoma, head and neck, liver or kidney cancer. Sequenced material: CD4+ or CD8+ T cells sorted from blood, taken in a trial of the OX40 agonist ivuxolimab.

The CDR3: CASSLEGLFEAFF. In DNA form, the CDR3 reads TGCGCCAGCAGCTTAGAAGGGCTTTTTGAAGCTTTCTTT. V gene TRBV5-1 combines with J gene TRBJ1-1; D is unclear. This CDR3 is 13 amino acids long. V was trimmed by 2 bases and J by 7 bases, leaving 12 bases between them. From germline, CDR1 is SGHRS and CDR2 YFSETQ.